The present T cell receptor (beta chain) was sequenced within a study of long-term antiretroviral therapy in people with HIV. V lost 3 bases to trimming and J lost 5 bases, with 10 bases between them. Looked up from germline, CDR1 is MDHEN and CDR2 is SYDVKM. The CDR3 length is 13 residues. Run at survey level, the immunoSEQ assay was version v3.0. The data were produced by immunoSEQ multiplex PCR, yet TCRdb's version contains in-frame clones alone and is incomplete. Here the sample spans around 9,000 clones, around 73% being singletons. By its share, this clone is large. The gene calls are TRBV28 and TRBJ1-1; tentatively, D is TRBD1 (5 bases). The clonotype originates from a man in his thirties or forties with HIV. The sample in question was unsorted PBMCs, obtained 0.4 years before starting antiretroviral therapy. This CDR3 is CASSFRGVTEAFF. The CDR3 bases are TGTGCCAGCAGTTTTCGGGGGGTGACTGAAGCTTTCTTT.